Sequencing of this TCR beta chain was carried out in a study of T cell responses to AZD1222 COVID-19 vaccine. Study outcomes and limitations: Among those given AZD1222, only 5 to 7 were seropositive at baseline. A reported finding is that nearly half of spike-specific TCRs target unmutated variant regions. Females made up more of the donors, who were largely white British, and clonal diversity may have come out too low. Only after the peak T cell response were repertoires sampled.

Libraries were prepared by immunoSEQ multiplex PCR; TCRdb keeps only in-frame clonotypes and omits some of them. The sample has 70,000 to 80,000 clones, around 82% seen once. Worth noting for this clone: Its cognate antigen is unknown.

The CDR3 extends over 14 amino acids. Per the germline V gene, CDR1 is MNHEY and CDR2 is SMNVEV (reference sequence). The junction had 6 bases not matched to a gene; V was cut back by 8 bases and J by 5 bases. This sample comprised peripheral blood, obtained 28 days after the second AZD1222 dose. V is TRBV27 and J is TRBJ2-3; 11 bases map to TRBD2. This receptor was taken from an adult who received the AZD1222 COVID-19 vaccine. CDR3 loop: CASQTSGALDTQYF. The CDR3 region has the DNA TGTGCCAGCCAGACTAGCGGGGCTCTAGATACGCAGTATTTT.